The source of this T cell receptor beta chain is a study of blood T cell repertoires in COVID-19. Study-wide background: The study drew acute and convalescent COVID-19 samples from the United States, Italy and Spain. Nucleic acid was either cDNA or gDNA, and it came from T cells, B-cell-depleted T cells, or PBMCs.

Here immunoSEQ multiplex PCR was the method, and the copy in TCRdb shows in-frame clones only, minus some. The table has about 200,000 clones, 70% to 90% seen once. Germline CDR1 reads LGHNA; CDR2 reads YNFKEQ. The CDR3 is 16 residues long. The V segment lost 4 bases and the J segment 6 bases; nucleotides outside the gene matches: 13. Material: peripheral blood. The genes are TRBV4-2 and TRBJ2-3, with 7 bases that match TRBD2. This receptor was obtained from a man aged 60 to 69 with acute or convalescent COVID-19. The CDR3: CASSPLRGLPGDTQYF. CDR3 sequence (DNA): TGTGCCAGCAGCCCTCTTCGGGGACTACCGGGGGATACGCAGTATTTT.